A selection of T cell receptor beta chains follows, all from one sample in a study of T cells after yellow fever vaccination. TCRdb reprocessed the 5' RACE reads with MiXCR, giving one entry per CDR3 protein. This sample has more than 300,000 distinct CDR3 sequences, with 6.8% found just once. The specimen comprised PBMCs, sampled about 41 days after the first yellow fever vaccination. The receptors were sampled from a man aged 18-30 years who received the YFV17D yellow fever vaccine. Both conserved end residues are part of each CDR3. Fields, in order: D gene, clone size, J gene, V gene, CDR3 protein, CDR3 DNA. D genes are given only for firm matches. Size is omitted from some rows. Given values are once, few, many or a class for expanded clones.

d_gene: .; abundance: few; j_gene: TRBJ2-7; v_gene: TRBV20-1; CDR3aa: CSARDGTYYEQYF; CDR3nt: TGCAGTGCTAGAGATGGGACCTACTACGAGCAGTACTTC
d_gene: TRBD2; abundance: once; j_gene: TRBJ2-1; v_gene: TRBV20-1; CDR3aa: CSAEGLAGKPSYNEQFF; CDR3nt: TGCAGTGCCGAGGGGCTAGCGGGTAAACCCTCCTACAATGAGCAGTTCTTC
d_gene: .; abundance: many; j_gene: TRBJ2-5; v_gene: TRBV12-3/TRBV12-4; CDR3aa: CASRYQETQYF; CDR3nt: TGTGCCAGCAGGTACCAAGAGACCCAGTACTTC
d_gene: .; abundance: few; j_gene: TRBJ2-7; v_gene: TRBV29-1; CDR3aa: CSVSQGSYEQYF; CDR3nt: TGCAGCGTTAGCCAGGGATCCTACGAGCAGTACTTC
d_gene: .; abundance: many; j_gene: TRBJ2-5; v_gene: TRBV6-5; CDR3aa: CASSYSLVGTQYF; CDR3nt: TGTGCCAGCAGTTACAGCCTAGTTGGGACCCAGTACTTC
d_gene: .; abundance: many; j_gene: TRBJ2-3; v_gene: TRBV5-5; CDR3aa: CASSLAWGPAEDTQYF; CDR3nt: TGTGCCAGCAGCTTGGCGTGGGGGCCCGCCGAGGATACGCAGTATTTT
d_gene: .; abundance: .; j_gene: TRBJ2-3; v_gene: TRBV30; CDR3aa: CAWSIPWGGTDTQYF; CDR3nt: TGTGCCTGGAGTATTCCTTGGGGGGGCACAGATACGCAGTATTTT
d_gene: TRBD2; abundance: .; j_gene: TRBJ2-5; v_gene: TRBV20-1; CDR3aa: CCARHRGGMYQETQYF; CDR3nt: TGCTGTGCTAGACACCGGGGGGGGATGTACCAAGAGACCCAGTACTTC
d_gene: TRBD2; abundance: few; j_gene: TRBJ2-5; v_gene: TRBV11-2; CDR3aa: CASSLDATSGGPNSLETQYF; CDR3nt: TGTGCCAGCAGCTTAGATGCGACTAGCGGGGGACCAAACTCCTTAGAGACCCAGTACTTC
d_gene: TRBD2; abundance: .; j_gene: TRBJ2-5; v_gene: TRBV20-1; CDR3aa: CSAEEALLAVQETQYF; CDR3nt: TGCAGTGCCGAGGAAGCCTTACTAGCGGTCCAAGAGACCCAGTACTTC
d_gene: .; abundance: few; j_gene: TRBJ1-1; v_gene: TRBV15; CDR3aa: CATLLEQNTEAFF; CDR3nt: TGTGCCACCCTCCTCGAACAAAACACTGAAGCTTTCTTT
d_gene: .; abundance: .; j_gene: TRBJ2-5; v_gene: TRBV29-1; CDR3aa: CSVGTTGETQYF; CDR3nt: TGCAGCGTAGGGACGACGGGGGAGACCCAGTACTTC
d_gene: .; abundance: few; j_gene: TRBJ2-7; v_gene: TRBV20-1; CDR3aa: CSASLQGRGEQYF; CDR3nt: TGCAGTGCTAGCTTACAGGGACGAGGCGAGCAGTACTTC
d_gene: .; abundance: few; j_gene: TRBJ1-2; v_gene: TRBV4-3; CDR3aa: CASSQVGRGRANYGYTF; CDR3nt: TGCGCCAGCAGCCAAGTAGGAAGGGGTAGGGCTAACTATGGCTACACCTTC
d_gene: .; abundance: few; j_gene: TRBJ2-6; v_gene: TRBV7-3; CDR3aa: CASSSWGSGANVLTF; CDR3nt: TGTGCCAGCAGCTCCTGGGGCTCTGGGGCCAACGTCCTGACTTTC
d_gene: .; abundance: many; j_gene: TRBJ1-2; v_gene: TRBV7-9; CDR3aa: CASSLTDYGYTF; CDR3nt: TGTGCCAGCAGCTTAACAGACTATGGCTACACCTTC